One and the same sample provided the 26 T cell receptor beta chains below, sequenced in a study of T-cell memory formation after mild COVID-19. TCRdb recomputed calls from the 5' RACE reads with MiXCR, one row per CDR3 protein. Of about 560,000 distinct CDR3 sequences in the sample, 15% to 20% were seen once. The sample comprised PBMCs or a T cell subset sorted from them (not recorded which). The receptors originated from an adult woman who had mild COVID-19 (a few samples of this study predate the infection). Cell type and time point are not known.

This clonotype was picked up a small number of times. The V and J genes are TRBV6-6 and TRBJ2-1; TRBD1 agrees at 8 bases. The ends lost 7 bases at V and 6 bases at J; junction bases unmatched: 17. Germline V gene lookup returns CDR1 MNHNY and CDR2 SVGAGI (reference sequence). The CDR3 is 17 amino acids. For the CDR3, the DNA is TGTGCCAGCAACCCTTGGACAGGGAGCTCTCCTGGCAATGAGCAGTTCTTC. Amino acids: CASNPWTGSSPGNEQFF.

The CDR3 sequence: CATESAVYNEQFF. For the CDR3, the DNA is TGTGCCACCGAGTCCGCAGTCTACAATGAGCAGTTCTTC. This chain connects TRBV24-1 to TRBJ2-1; D is undetermined. The length of the CDR3 is 13 residues. Trimming took 9 bases from V and 3 from J, leaving 11 bases between them. CDR1 is KGHDR, CDR2 SFDVKD, per germline.

This clonotype was found a few times. J is TRBJ2-2 and V is TRBV7-6; 11 bases fit TRBD1. V shed 3 bases, J shed 4 bases, and the junction held 4 bases outside the gene matches. The CDR3 extends over 16 amino acids. Germline assignment: CDR1 SGHVS and CDR2 FNYEAQ. The CDR3 region has the DNA TGTGCCAGCAGCTTGGGACAGGGGGGTAGCACCGGGGAGCTGTTTTTT. Its translation is CASSLGQGGSTGELFF.

This chain connects TRBV7-2 to TRBJ1-6, with TRBD1 identical over 9 bases. V shed 1 base, J shed 4 bases, and the junction held 2 bases outside the gene matches. This CDR3 contains 16 residues. Germline lookup yields CDR1 SGHTA and CDR2 FQGNSA. The CDR3 sequence: CASSLVGTGYNSPLHF. CDR3 DNA: TGTGCCAGCAGCTTAGTTGGGACAGGGTATAATTCACCCCTCCACTTT.

The chain couples TRBV11-2 to TRBJ2-1, with 11 bases matching TRBD2. V shed 3 bases and J 5 bases; nucleotides not matched to a gene: 0. This CDR3 has 14 residues. CDR1 and CDR2 (germline): SGHAT, FQNNGV. The DNA for the CDR3 is TGTGCCAGCAGCTTTAGCGGGAGGGACAATGAGCAGTTCTTC. Its protein product is CASSFSGRDNEQFF.

This clonotype came up a few times. The rearrangement uses TRBV9 and TRBJ1-5; D unclear. Trimming removed 0 bases at V and 0 bases at J, with 7 bases between. The germline gives CDR1 SGDLS, CDR2 YYNGEE. CDR3 length equals 15 residues. DNA for the CDR3: TGTGCCAGCAGCGTAGGGGTATATAGCAATCAGCCCCAGCATTTT. Translating it yields CASSVGVYSNQPQHF. Combining the CDR3 with reference TRBV9 and TRBJ1-5 gives the whole variable domain DSGVTQTPKHLITATGQRVTLRCSPRSGDLSVYWYQQSLDQGLQFLIQYYNGEERAKGNILERFSAQQFPDLHSELNLSSLELGDSALYFCASSVGVYSNQPQHFGDGTRLSIL.

The sample holds a few counts of this clonotype. The CDR3 is CASNTQGEGETQYF. The CDR3, as DNA: TGTGCCAGCAACACTCAGGGCGAGGGGGAGACCCAGTACTTC. V and J are TRBV12-3 or TRBV12-4 and TRBJ2-5; D may correspond to TRBD1 or TRBD2 (5 bases each). There are 14 residues in the CDR3. Trimming pared 7 bases from V and 5 bases from J, leaving 17 bases between.

In its sample, this clonotype was seen a few times. The V gene is TRBV2, the J gene TRBJ2-1; D may match TRBD1 or TRBD2 (6 bases each). CDR1 and CDR2 from the germline V gene are SNHLY and FYNNEI. V was trimmed by 1 base and J by 7 bases, leaving 17 bases between them. This CDR3 is 16 amino acids long. The CDR3 DNA sequence: TGTGCCAGCAGTGAAGAGGAGGGGGTCCGTGCTAATGAGCAGTTCTTC. It translates to CASSEEEGVRANEQFF.

This clonotype was seen only a few times. The chain uses TRBV29-1 and TRBJ1-1, with 7 positions matching TRBD1. J gave up 1 base and V 7 bases, and 6 bases lay outside the gene matches. The CDR3 has 13 residues. Germline values: CDR1 SQVTM, CDR2 ANQGSEA. CDR3 sequence (DNA): TGCAGCGGGCAACGACAGGGGAACACTGAAGCTTTCTTT. Protein product: CSGQRQGNTEAFF.

In its sample, this clonotype was seen a few times. The V and J genes are TRBV6-6 and TRBJ2-5, with D unclear. Deletions cut 0 bases from V and 5 bases from J, with 1 base between. The CDR3 runs to 11 residues. In germline, CDR1 is MNHNY, CDR2 SVGAGI (reference sequence). The DNA of the CDR3 is TGTGCCAGCAGTTACTCGGAGACCCAGTACTTC. Protein: CASSYSETQYF.

This clonotype appeared a few times. The genes are TRBV27 and TRBJ2-7; no reliable D call. Looked up from germline, CDR1 is MNHEY and CDR2 is SMNVEV (reference sequence). CDR3 length: 14 amino acids. The ends were cut back, 4 bases at V and 0 bases at J, with 10 bases in the middle. Here the CDR3 DNA reads TGTGCCAGCAGTTCCTACAAGGACTCCTACGAGCAGTACTTC. Its translation is CASSSYKDSYEQYF.

The rearrangement uses TRBV29-1 and TRBJ1-2; 7 bases align to TRBD1. The CDR3 covers 14 residues. CDR1 is SQVTM, CDR2 ANQGSEA, per germline. J gave up 4 bases and V 7 bases, and 12 bases lay outside the gene matches. CDR3 nucleotides: TGCAGCGACCGACAGGGTGGTCCTCCCTATGGCTACACCTTC. Protein product: CSDRQGGPPYGYTF. The whole variable domain, filled in from reference TRBV29-1 and TRBJ1-2, reads SAVISQKPSRDICQRGTSLTIQCQVDSQVTMMFWYRQQPGQSLTLIATANQGSEATYESGFVIDKFPISRPNLTFSTLTVSNMSPEDSSIYLCSDRQGGPPYGYTFGSGTRLTVV.

The chain is built from TRBV6-6 and TRBJ1-5, with 8 bases matching TRBD1. V dropped 7 bases and J dropped 1; count of bases not matched to a gene: 9. Germline CDR1 is MNHNY and CDR2 is SVGAGI (reference sequence). The CDR3 loop spans 16 amino acids. Written as DNA, the CDR3 is TGTGCCAGCACAGTGACAGGGGAAGGGAGCAATCAGCCCCAGCATTTT. Encoded protein: CASTVTGEGSNQPQHF.

This chain uses TRBV29-1 with TRBJ2-7; D not certain. This CDR3 is 10 amino acids long. The V gene's germline CDR1 is SQVTM and CDR2 ANQGSEA. V was pared by 7 bases and J by 3 bases, with 7 bases between. The CDR3 protein is CSAVDYEQYF. The CDR3 bases are TGCAGCGCCGTTGACTACGAGCAGTACTTC.

V and J are TRBV7-6 and TRBJ1-2; 8 bases map to TRBD1. Germline-derived CDR1 and CDR2 are SGHVS and FNYEAQ. CDR3 size: 12 residues. V gave up 5 bases and J gave up 7 bases; unmatched junction bases: 3. This CDR3 reads CASSTGGAGYTF. Here the CDR3 DNA reads TGTGCCAGCAGCACAGGGGGAGCTGGCTACACCTTC.

The chain is built from TRBV7-2 and TRBJ2-1, with a tentative D call TRBD2 (6 bases). This CDR3 region has 16 residues. Trimming pared 2 bases from V and 6 bases from J, leaving 17 bases between. Germline V gene sequence: CDR1 SGHTA, CDR2 FQGNSA. CDR3 loop: CASSLKPGTLSNEQFF. DNA of the CDR3: TGTGCCAGCAGCTTAAAACCCGGGACTCTCAGCAATGAGCAGTTCTTC. Full variable domain (missing parts from reference TRBV7-2 and TRBJ2-1): GAGVSQSPSNKVTEKGKDVELRCDPISGHTALYWYRQSLGQGLEFLIYFQGNSAPDKSGLPSDRFSAERTGGSVSTLTIQRTQQEDSAVYLCASSLKPGTLSNEQFFGPGTRLTVL.

This sequence joins TRBV10-3 and TRBJ1-1; TRBD1 aligns across 7 bases. CDR1 is ENHRY, CDR2 SYGVKD, per germline. V was pared by 10 bases and J by 1 base, with 3 bases of the junction left unmatched. The CDR3 covers 12 residues. The CDR3 sequence: CATRQGNTEAFF. CDR3 in DNA: TGTGCCACCCGACAGGGGAACACTGAAGCTTTCTTT.

This clonotype turned up a few times. The chain has TRBV5-1 and TRBJ2-1, with D tentatively TRBD1 or TRBD2 (6 bases each). The V end was cut by 7 bases, the J end by 5 bases, with 16 bases between. The length of the CDR3 is 14 residues. The germline gives CDR1 SGHRS, CDR2 YFSETQ. The CDR3 sequence is CASGGLSGDNEQFF. DNA of the CDR3: TGCGCCAGCGGGGGGTTGTCAGGGGACAATGAGCAGTTCTTC.

The chain employs TRBV19 and TRBJ1-5, with TRBD1 matching 8 bases. In germline, CDR1 is LNHDA, CDR2 SQIVND (reference sequence). The CDR3 has 16 residues. V lost 2 bases and J lost 3; bases outside the gene matches: 6. Here the CDR3 DNA reads TGTGCCAGTAGTATACCGGGGACAGGCTACAATCAGCCCCAGCATTTT. Its translation is CASSIPGTGYNQPQHF.

This clonotype was recorded a few times. The chain has TRBV7-9 and TRBJ2-7, with 9 bases aligning to TRBD1. CDR1 and CDR2 (germline): SEHNR, FQNEAQ (reference sequence). V lost 4 bases, J lost 6 bases, and 7 bases stayed unmatched. This CDR3 has 14 amino acids. The CDR3 region has the DNA TGTGCCAGCAGCTCGACAGGGGGAGGGCTCGAGCAGTACTTC. Its protein product is CASSSTGGGLEQYF.

The rearrangement links TRBV18 to TRBJ2-5; TRBD1 agrees at 10 bases. Trimming cost V 7 bases and J 3 bases; bases outside gene matches: 2. The CDR3 loop spans 13 amino acids. Germline V gives CDR1 KGHSH, CDR2 LQKENI. The CDR3 DNA reads TGTGCCAGCTTGGGACAGGGGAAAGAGACCCAGTACTTC. Amino acids: CASLGQGKETQYF.

In this sample, this clonotype turned up a few times. This could be a read error, since a much larger clone is one nucleotide away. V and J are TRBV6-1 and TRBJ1-1; D gene uncertain. Trimming left V 6 bases short and J 6 bases short, with 11 bases between. The CDR3 sequence is 12 residues long. CDR1 is MNHNS, CDR2 SASEGT, per germline. The CDR3 region has the DNA TGTGCCAGCAGCGTGGTTGGCGCTGAAGCTTTCTTT. Protein product: CASSVVGAEAFF.

This clonotype was seen only a few times. The rearrangement joins TRBV4-3 to TRBJ2-1; no definite D call. The CDR3 length is 13 residues. Per germline, CDR1 LGHNA and CDR2 YSLEER. V was shortened by 1 base and J by 5 bases, with 6 bases between the two germline ends. The CDR3 region has the DNA TGCGCCAGCAGCCAAGTCCCGGACAATGAGCAGTTCTTC. Translated: CASSQVPDNEQFF.

The chain joins TRBV3-1 to TRBJ1-1, with D possibly TRBD1 on 5 matching bases. The CDR3 length is 12 residues. Per germline, CDR1 LGHDT and CDR2 YNNKEL (reference sequence). Trimming removed 2 bases from V and 9 bases from J, with 10 bases in between. CDR3 residues: CASSQSLGQAFF. CDR3 DNA: TGTGCCAGCAGCCAATCTCTGGGACAAGCTTTCTTT.

This chain connects TRBV12-3 or TRBV12-4 to TRBJ1-1; D ambiguous. CDR3 length equals 15 residues. The V and J ends lost 0 bases and 6 bases respectively, with 14 bases between them. CDR3 loop: CASSLADLRYAEAFF. CDR3 DNA sequence: TGTGCCAGCAGTTTAGCAGATCTCAGATACGCTGAAGCTTTCTTT.

This clonotype came up many times. The genes are TRBV4-1 and TRBJ2-7; 8 nucleotides agree with TRBD1. With V trimmed by 1 base and J by 4 bases, 0 bases remained unmatched. Germline CDR1 MGHRA, CDR2 YSYEKL. The CDR3 has 13 residues. The chain's CDR3 is CASSQGTGYEQYF. DNA of the CDR3: TGCGCCAGCAGCCAAGGGACAGGGTACGAGCAGTACTTC.